This is a list of T cell receptor beta chains from one sample in a study of blood T cell repertoires in COVID-19. Some clones are missing from TCRdb's copy, which holds only in-frame ones; the method was immunoSEQ multiplex PCR. The repertoire holds some 150,000 clones, about four fifths seen once, with approximately 15% in the top ten. Sequencing was done on a sample of peripheral blood. These receptor sequences come from a woman older than 75 with acute or convalescent COVID-19. Each CDR3 is given with its conserved first and last residue. D genes are given only for firm matches.

>TRBD1|TRBJ1-5|TRBV9
CASSAGTDNQPQHF
>NA|TRBJ2-5|TRBV14
CASSHVSETQYF
>NA|TRBJ2-2|TRBV9
CASSVSVTNTGELFF
>NA|TRBJ2-5|TRBV18
CASSPPASGAYQETQYF
>TRBD1|TRBJ2-5|TRBV7-9
CASSSRGQQTQYF
>NA|TRBJ1-2|TRBV3-1/TRBV3-2
CASSNRRETSTF
>TRBD1|TRBJ1-3|TRBV28
CASSLTGAGNTIYF
>NA|TRBJ2-1|TRBV21-1
CASSTGARDRYNEQFF
>TRBD2|TRBJ2-7|TRBV27
CASSLTSGRNEQYF
>TRBD1|TRBJ2-7|TRBV9
CASSVGPGTGDYEQYF
>TRBD1|TRBJ2-7|TRBV28
CASSLGGQGGHEQYF
>TRBD1|TRBJ2-6|TRBV11-2
CASSFQQGWANVLTF
>NA|TRBJ2-1|TRBV6-4
CASSDSFDNRNEQFF
>TRBD1|TRBJ1-6|TRBV20-1
CSASDDRGYSPLHF
>NA|TRBJ2-7|TRBV7-2
CASSAGSSYEQYF
>NA|TRBJ1-1|TRBV12-2
CASLGVERNTEAFF